This T cell receptor beta chain was retrieved from a study of identical twins (dated by TCRdb to about 2016). In terms of the full investigation: To test whether fetal clonotypes persist, this study deep-sequenced TCR alpha and beta repertoires from monozygotic twins, from unrelated adults of various ages, and from cord blood. Replicate twin experiments were performed at different times using different library preparation protocols to rule out contamination. Summary of the overall study and its limitations: Recombination models systematically underestimated out-of-frame TCR alpha sharing in monozygotic twins but agreed with sharing between unrelated individuals. A weaker excess of twin sharing was found in beta out-of-frame sequences because the signal-to-noise ratio was lowered by fewer shared sequences. Because the same donors could not be followed over many years, the conclusions relied on cross-sectional statistical analysis. Out-of-frame TCR alpha sequences shared between twins showed an excess of low generation-probability sequences compared with coincidental sharing between unrelated individuals. Abundant cord blood beta clonotypes carried fewer insertions; young adult naive repertoires showed a weaker similar trend, while memory repertoires showed none. Zero-insertion analyses could be partly confounded by invariant T cells such as MAIT and iNKT, although diverse VJ usage argued against such confounding for most clonotypes.

Turning to this clonotype: Its antigen remains undetermined. Nothing much larger sits one base from this clone, and base qualities are not available.

Per the germline V gene, MDHEN is the CDR1 and SYDVKM is the CDR2. V and J are trimmed by 11 bases and 3 bases, and the gene matches miss 3 bases of the junction. Spanning cysteine to phenylalanine, the CDR3 consists of 11 amino acids. Left in the record is the CDR3 DNA by itself, 33 bases read in frame from the first base. Library preparation used 5' RACE. Data came from an Illumina HiSeq 2000. Template switching introduced a universal primer binding site; the final cDNA contained a unique molecular identifier, enabling accurate counting of TCR cDNA molecules. First-strand cDNA for TCR alpha and beta chains was synthesized from specific primers in the conserved constant-segment region. Each cDNA library was double barcoded, with a SMART-Mk sample barcode plus Illumina barcodes, to control for contamination. TruSeq adapter sequences along with Illumina sample barcodes were introduced in two successive PCR steps. The Illumina HiSeq platform was used with custom primers to sequence TCR alpha and beta cDNA libraries. As for the authors' bioinformatics: MiGEC was used to process raw reads and extract unique molecular identifiers, and MiXCR was used to find CDR3 positions. Recombination models were inferred per individual with the repgenHMM and IGoR tools using an EM algorithm. The analysis of shared clonotypes was done with the tcR package in R, with sharing normalized by the product of cloneset sizes. To study raw recombination free of thymic and clonal selection effects, out-of-frame nonproductive sequences were analyzed. Using fastp at Q25 and MiXCR, TCRdb reprocessed the public reads and kept productive beta chains. Merged by CDR3 protein, the rows form single entries marked with the most common genes and DNA. These V and J calls originate from TCRdb's pipeline instead of the authors' own analysis. Counted in this sample were 700,000 or so distinct CDR3 sequences; about 9.4% of them appeared once. The ten largest clones represent 0.75% to 1% of the sample.

Every donor in the study was a healthy Caucasian. The twin cohort consisted of three pairs of female monozygotic twins, all aged about 18 to 30 years. The RNA used for TCR libraries was isolated from peripheral blood mononuclear cells. These data also featured in a second study, about yellow fever vaccine responses in identical twins. The second paper states: According to the authors, in identical twins the way T cells responded to vaccination appeared partly convergent and partly personalized. In identical twins, the study followed T cell clones that responded to the vaccine with precision.

This sequence was found in a woman between 18 and 29 years old in good health. Recombination connected TRBV28 to TRBJ2-7; 8 central nucleotides agree with TRBD1. The specimen was PBMCs. The CDR3 in this case is CAADRGYEQYF. The DNA sequence reads TGTGCCGCCGACAGGGGCTACGAGCAGTACTTC.